The clone carrying this T cell receptor beta chain appeared a few times. Its matching antigen is unknown. The CDR3 sequence is 16 residues long. Germline CDR1 reads SGHTA; CDR2 reads FQGNSA. J lost 9 bases, V lost 5 bases, and 18 bases had no gene match. Clones were sequenced by immunoSEQ multiplex PCR, and TCRdb holds only the in-frame ones, with some missing. Here the sample spans 150,000 to 250,000 clones, just over 90% being singletons. This sample stems from a study of T cell responses to AZD1222 COVID-19 vaccine. Study results and limitations: Seropositivity was recorded at baseline in only a handful of AZD1222 recipients. Researchers report vaccine-associated CD4 TCRs spanning spike, with dominance at 160-218 and 743-854. Sampling captured repertoires only after the peak T cell response.

Recipients boosted at about 4 weeks or about 12 weeks are pooled. This material consisted of peripheral blood, taken 28 days after the second AZD1222 dose. The source is an adult who received the AZD1222 COVID-19 vaccine. V is TRBV7-2 and J is TRBJ2-7; 8 positions match TRBD2. The CDR3 DNA sequence: TGTGCCAGCAGCCCCGCGGGGACTAGGAAAGGTGAAGGGCAGTACTTC. It codes for CASSPAGTRKGEGQYF.